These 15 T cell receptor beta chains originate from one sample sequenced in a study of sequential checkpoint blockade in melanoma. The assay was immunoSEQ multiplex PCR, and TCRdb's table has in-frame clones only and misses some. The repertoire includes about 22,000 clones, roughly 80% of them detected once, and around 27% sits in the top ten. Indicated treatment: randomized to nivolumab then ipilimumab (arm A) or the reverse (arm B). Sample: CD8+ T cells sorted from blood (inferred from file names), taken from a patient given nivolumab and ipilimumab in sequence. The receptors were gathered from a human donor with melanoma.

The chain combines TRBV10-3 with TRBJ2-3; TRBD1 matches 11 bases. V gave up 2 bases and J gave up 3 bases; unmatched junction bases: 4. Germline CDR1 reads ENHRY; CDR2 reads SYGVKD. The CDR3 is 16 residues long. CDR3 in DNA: TGTGCCATCAGTGAGAAGGGACAGGGGGTAACAGATACGCAGTATTTT. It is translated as CAISEKGQGVTDTQYF.

CDR3 DNA sequence: TGTGCCAGCAGTTTAGGGGGGAACCTTATGGAGCAGTACTTC. Translating gives CASSLGGNLMEQYF. This sequence joins TRBV27 and TRBJ2-7, with D tentatively TRBD2 (6 bases). Trimming removed 2 bases from V and 7 bases from J, with 15 bases in between. Germline-derived CDR1 and CDR2 are MNHEY and SMNVEV (reference sequence). CDR3 size: 14 residues.

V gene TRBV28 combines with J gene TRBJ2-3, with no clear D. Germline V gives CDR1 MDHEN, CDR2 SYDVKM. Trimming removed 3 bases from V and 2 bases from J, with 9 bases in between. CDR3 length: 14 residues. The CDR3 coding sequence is TGTGCCAGCAGTTTGGCAGTACCCACAGATACGCAGTATTTT. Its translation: CASSLAVPTDTQYF.

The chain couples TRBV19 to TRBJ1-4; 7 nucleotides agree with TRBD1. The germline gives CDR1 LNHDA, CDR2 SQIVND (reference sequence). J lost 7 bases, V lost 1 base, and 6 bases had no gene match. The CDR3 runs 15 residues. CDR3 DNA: TGTGCCAGTAGTATAGTACCAGGGGGAAGTGAAAAACTGTTTTTT. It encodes CASSIVPGGSEKLFF.

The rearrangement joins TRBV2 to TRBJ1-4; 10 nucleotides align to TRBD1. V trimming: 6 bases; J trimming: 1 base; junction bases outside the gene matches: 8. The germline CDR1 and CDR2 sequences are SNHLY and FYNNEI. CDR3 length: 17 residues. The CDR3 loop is CASSLDRGIGTNEKLFF. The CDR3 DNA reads TGTGCCAGCAGCCTGGACAGGGGGATTGGAACTAATGAAAAACTGTTTTTT.

The CDR3 DNA is TGCGCCAGCAGACGGGAGTGGGGCACCGGGGAGCTGTTTTTT. Protein sequence: CASRREWGTGELFF. The rearrangement uses TRBV4-3 and TRBJ2-2; D perhaps matches TRBD2 (6 bases). The germline CDR1 and CDR2 sequences are LGHNA and YSLEER. The CDR3 extends over 14 amino acids. The V and J ends lost 6 bases and 4 bases respectively, with 12 bases between them.

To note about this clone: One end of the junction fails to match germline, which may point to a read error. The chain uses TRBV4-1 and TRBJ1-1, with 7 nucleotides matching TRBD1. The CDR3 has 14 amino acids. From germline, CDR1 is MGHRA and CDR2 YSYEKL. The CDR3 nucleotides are TGCGCCAGCAGCCCGGGACAGAGGAACGCTGAAGCTTTCTTT. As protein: CASSPGQRNAEAFF.

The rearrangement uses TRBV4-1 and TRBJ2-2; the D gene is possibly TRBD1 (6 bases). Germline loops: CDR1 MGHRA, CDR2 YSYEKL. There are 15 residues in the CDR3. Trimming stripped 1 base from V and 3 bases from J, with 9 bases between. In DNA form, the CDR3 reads TGCGCCAGCAGCCAAGGGGCAGGGGACACCGGGGAGCTGTTTTTT. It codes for CASSQGAGDTGELFF.

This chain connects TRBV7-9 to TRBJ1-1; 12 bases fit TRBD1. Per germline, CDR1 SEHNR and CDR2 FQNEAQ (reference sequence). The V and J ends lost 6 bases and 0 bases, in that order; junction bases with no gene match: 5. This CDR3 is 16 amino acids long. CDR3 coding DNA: TGTGCCAGCAGACCCCGGGACAGGGGGCTGAACACTGAAGCTTTCTTT. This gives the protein CASRPRDRGLNTEAFF.

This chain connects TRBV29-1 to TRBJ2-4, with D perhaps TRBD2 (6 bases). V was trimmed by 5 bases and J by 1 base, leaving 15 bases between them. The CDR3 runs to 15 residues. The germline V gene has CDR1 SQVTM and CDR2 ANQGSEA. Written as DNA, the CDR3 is TGCAGCGTTTGGTGGAGGGCGTGGGCCAAAAACATTCAGTACTTC. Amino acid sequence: CSVWWRAWAKNIQYF.

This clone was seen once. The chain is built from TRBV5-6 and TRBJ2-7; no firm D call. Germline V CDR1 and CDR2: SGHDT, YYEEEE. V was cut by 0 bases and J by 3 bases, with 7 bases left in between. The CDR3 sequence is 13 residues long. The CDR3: CASSLVSSYEQYF. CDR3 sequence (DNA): TGTGCCAGCAGCTTGGTCTCTAGCTACGAGCAGTACTTC.

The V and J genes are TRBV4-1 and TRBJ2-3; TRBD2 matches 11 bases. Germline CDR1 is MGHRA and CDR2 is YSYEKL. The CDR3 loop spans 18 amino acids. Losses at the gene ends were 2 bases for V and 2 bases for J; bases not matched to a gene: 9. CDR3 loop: CASSQRASGGTSTDTQYF. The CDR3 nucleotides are TGCGCCAGCAGCCAAAGAGCTAGCGGGGGGACCTCCACAGATACGCAGTATTTT.

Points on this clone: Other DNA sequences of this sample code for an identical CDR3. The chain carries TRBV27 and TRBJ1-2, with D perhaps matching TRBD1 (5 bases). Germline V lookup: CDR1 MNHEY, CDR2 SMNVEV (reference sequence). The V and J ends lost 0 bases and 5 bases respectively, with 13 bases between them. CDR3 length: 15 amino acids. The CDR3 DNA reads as TGTGCCAGCAGTTTATCGGGGGAGGGCATATATGGCTACACCTTC. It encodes CASSLSGEGIYGYTF.

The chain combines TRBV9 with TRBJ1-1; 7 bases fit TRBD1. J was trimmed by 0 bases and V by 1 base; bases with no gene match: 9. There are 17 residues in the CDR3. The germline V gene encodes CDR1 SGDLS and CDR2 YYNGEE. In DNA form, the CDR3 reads TGTGCCAGCAGCGTAAAGAACACAGGGGCCATGAACACTGAAGCTTTCTTT. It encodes CASSVKNTGAMNTEAFF.

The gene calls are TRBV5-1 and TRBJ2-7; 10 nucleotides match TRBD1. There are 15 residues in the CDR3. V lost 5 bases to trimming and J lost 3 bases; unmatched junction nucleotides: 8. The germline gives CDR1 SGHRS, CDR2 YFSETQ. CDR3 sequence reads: CASRKAGTGDYEQYF. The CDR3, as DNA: TGCGCCAGCAGGAAAGCCGGGACAGGGGACTACGAGCAGTACTTC.